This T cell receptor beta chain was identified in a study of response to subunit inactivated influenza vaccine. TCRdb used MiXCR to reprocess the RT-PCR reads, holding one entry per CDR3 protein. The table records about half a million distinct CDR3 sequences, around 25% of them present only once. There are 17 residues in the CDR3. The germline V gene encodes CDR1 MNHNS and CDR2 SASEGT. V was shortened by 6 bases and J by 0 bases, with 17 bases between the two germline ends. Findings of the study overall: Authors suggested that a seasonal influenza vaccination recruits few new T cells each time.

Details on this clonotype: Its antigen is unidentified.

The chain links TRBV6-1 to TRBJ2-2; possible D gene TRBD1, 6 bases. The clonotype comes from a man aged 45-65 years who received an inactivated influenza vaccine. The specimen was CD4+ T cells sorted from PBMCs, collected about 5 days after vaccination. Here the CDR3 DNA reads TGTGCCAGCAGATGGGGAACCGGGACACCGAACACCGGGGAGCTGTTTTTT. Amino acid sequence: CASRWGTGTPNTGELFF.